The TCR beta chain described here comes from a study of blood T cell repertoires in COVID-19. The wider study: The origin of the acute and convalescent COVID-19 samples was the United States, Italy and Spain. The cDNA or gDNA used as material had been derived from T cells, B-cell-depleted T cells, or PBMCs.

Sequencing was performed with immunoSEQ multiplex PCR; in TCRdb, only in-frame clones are kept and a portion is missing. Among 150,000 to 170,000 clones, approximately 80% were seen once, and the ten largest hold around an eighth. Seattle patient enrollment occurred during active infection, with longitudinal follow-up thereafter. The CDR3 loop spans 17 amino acids. V shed 3 bases, J shed 3 bases, and the junction held 8 bases outside the gene matches. Germline CDR1 SGHAT, CDR2 FQNNGV. Sequenced material: peripheral blood. The source is a woman aged 60 to 75 with COVID-19, enrolled during active disease. The chain carries TRBV11-2 and TRBJ2-6; 7 nucleotides match TRBD2. CDR3 sequence: CASSLAGRVFGANVLTF. The CDR3, as DNA: TGTGCCAGCAGCTTGGCGGGGAGGGTCTTTGGGGCCAACGTCCTGACTTTC.